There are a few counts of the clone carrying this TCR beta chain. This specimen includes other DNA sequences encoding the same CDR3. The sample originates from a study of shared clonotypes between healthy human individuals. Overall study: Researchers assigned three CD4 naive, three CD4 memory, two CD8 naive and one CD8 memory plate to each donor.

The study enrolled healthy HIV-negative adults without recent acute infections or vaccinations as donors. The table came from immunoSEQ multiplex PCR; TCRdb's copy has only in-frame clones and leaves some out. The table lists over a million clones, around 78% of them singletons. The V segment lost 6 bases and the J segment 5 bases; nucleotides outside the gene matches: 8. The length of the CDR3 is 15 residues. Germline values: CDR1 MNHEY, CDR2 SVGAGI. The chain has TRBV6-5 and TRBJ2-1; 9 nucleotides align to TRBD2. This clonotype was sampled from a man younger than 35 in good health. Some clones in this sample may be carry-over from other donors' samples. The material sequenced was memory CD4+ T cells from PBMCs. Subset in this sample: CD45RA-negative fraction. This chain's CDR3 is CASSRGLAGNNEQFF. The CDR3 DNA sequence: TGTGCCAGCAGCCGGGGTCTAGCGGGAAACAATGAGCAGTTCTTC.